The present entry profiles one TCR beta chain with its context. The record originates from a study of blood T cell repertoires in COVID-19. Study summary: Samples came from the United States, Italy and Spain, spanning acute and convalescent COVID-19. Sources were T cells, B-cell-depleted T cells, or PBMCs; the material itself was cDNA or gDNA.

Germline V CDR1 and CDR2: ENHRY, SYGVKD. CDR3 length: 15 residues. V was pared by 0 bases and J by 5 bases, with 13 bases between. In the original analysis: The authors estimated nucleated cell counts from reference gene primer amplification. The repertoire was sequenced with immunoSEQ multiplex PCR; TCRdb's copy has only in-frame clones and lacks some. V, J and clone size reflect that table, while D and trimming were determined from the DNA. The data contain 100,000 to 150,000 clones, around 86% of them singletons. Sequenced material: peripheral blood. The V and J genes are TRBV10-3 and TRBJ1-2; D is perhaps TRBD1 (5 bases). The sequence came from an elderly woman with acute or convalescent COVID-19. Written as DNA, the CDR3 is TGTGCCATCAGTGAGTCCACAGGAGAAGGATATGGCTACACCTTC. It translates to CAISESTGEGYGYTF.